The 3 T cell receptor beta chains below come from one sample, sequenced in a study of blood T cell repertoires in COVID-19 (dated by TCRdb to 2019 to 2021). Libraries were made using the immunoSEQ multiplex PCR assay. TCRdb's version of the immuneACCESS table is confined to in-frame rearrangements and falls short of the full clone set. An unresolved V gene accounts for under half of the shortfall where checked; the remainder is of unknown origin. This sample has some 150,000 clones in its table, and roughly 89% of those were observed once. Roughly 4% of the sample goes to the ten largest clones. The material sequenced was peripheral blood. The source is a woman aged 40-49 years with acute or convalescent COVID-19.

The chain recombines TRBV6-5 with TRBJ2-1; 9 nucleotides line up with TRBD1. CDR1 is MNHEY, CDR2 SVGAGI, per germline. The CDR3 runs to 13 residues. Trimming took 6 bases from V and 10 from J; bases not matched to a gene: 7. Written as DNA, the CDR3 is TGTGCCAGCAGCAGGACAGGGGTGGGCGAGCAGTTCTTC. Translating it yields CASSRTGVGEQFF.

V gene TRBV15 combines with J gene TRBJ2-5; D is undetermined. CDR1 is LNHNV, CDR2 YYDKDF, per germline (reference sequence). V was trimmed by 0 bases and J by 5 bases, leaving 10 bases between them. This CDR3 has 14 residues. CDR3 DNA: TGTGCCACCAGCAGAGATCTAACCGGGGAGACCCAGTACTTC. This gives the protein CATSRDLTGETQYF.

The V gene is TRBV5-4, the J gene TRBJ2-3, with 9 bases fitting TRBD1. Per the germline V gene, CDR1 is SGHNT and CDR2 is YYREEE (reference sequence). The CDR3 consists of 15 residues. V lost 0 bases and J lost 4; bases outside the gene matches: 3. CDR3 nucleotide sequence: TGTGCCAGCAGCTTGGCCGGACAGGGGTCAGATACGCAGTATTTT. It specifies CASSLAGQGSDTQYF.